This T cell receptor beta chain was documented in a study of blood T cell repertoires in COVID-19. Across the whole study: Nucleic acid was either cDNA or gDNA, and it came from T cells, B-cell-depleted T cells, or PBMCs.

The authors' processing: Reference gene primer amplification in the assay estimated nucleated cell counts. Profiled with immunoSEQ multiplex PCR; TCRdb holds only in-frame clones, not every one. That table is the source of V, J and clone size, and D and trimming were worked out from the DNA. The data hold 100,000 to 120,000 clones, with around 74% observed a single time. This clone was picked up one time. CDR1 is SGHTA and CDR2 is FQGNSA in the germline V gene. V was shortened by 5 bases and J by 4 bases, with 14 bases between the two germline ends. The CDR3 has 15 amino acids. The sequence was obtained from a woman aged 55-69 years with acute or convalescent COVID-19. The specimen sequenced was peripheral blood. The rearrangement joins TRBV7-2 to TRBJ2-2; tentatively, D is TRBD1 (6 bases). CDR3 in amino acids: CASSLRTETTGELFF. In DNA, the CDR3 is TGTGCCAGCAGCCTCAGGACAGAAACCACCGGGGAGCTGTTTTTT.